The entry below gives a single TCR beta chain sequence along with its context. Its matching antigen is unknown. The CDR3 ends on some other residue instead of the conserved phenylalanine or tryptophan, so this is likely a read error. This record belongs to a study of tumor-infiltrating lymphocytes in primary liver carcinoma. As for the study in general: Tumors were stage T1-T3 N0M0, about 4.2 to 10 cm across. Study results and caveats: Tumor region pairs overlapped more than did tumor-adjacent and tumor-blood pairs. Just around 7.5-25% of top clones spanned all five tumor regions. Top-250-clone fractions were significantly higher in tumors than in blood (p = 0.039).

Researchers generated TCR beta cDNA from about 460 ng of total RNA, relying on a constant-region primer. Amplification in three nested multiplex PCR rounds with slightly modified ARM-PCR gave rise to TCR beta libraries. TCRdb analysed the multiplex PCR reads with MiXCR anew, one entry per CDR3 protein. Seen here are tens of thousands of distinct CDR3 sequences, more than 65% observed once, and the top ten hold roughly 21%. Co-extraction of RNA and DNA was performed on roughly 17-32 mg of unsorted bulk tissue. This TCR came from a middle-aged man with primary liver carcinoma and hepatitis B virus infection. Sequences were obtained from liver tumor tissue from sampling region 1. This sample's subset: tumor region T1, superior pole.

The CDR3 protein is CANSSPPLQGDNTEAFY. CDR3 sequence (DNA): TGTGCCAACAGTTCTCCGCCCTTACAGGGAGACAACACTGAAGCTTTCTAT. V is TRBV6-2 or TRBV6-3 and J is TRBJ1-1, with TRBD1 as a possible D gene (6 bases). Germline V gives CDR1 MNHEY, CDR2 SVGEGT. This CDR3 spans 17 amino acids.